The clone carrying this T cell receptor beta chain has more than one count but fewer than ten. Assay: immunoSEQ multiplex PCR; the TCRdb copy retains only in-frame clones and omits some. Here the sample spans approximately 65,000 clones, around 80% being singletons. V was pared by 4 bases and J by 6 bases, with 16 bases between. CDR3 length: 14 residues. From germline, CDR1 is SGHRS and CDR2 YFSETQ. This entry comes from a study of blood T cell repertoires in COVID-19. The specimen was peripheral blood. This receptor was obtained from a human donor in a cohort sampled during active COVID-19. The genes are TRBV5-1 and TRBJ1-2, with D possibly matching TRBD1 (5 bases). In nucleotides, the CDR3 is TGCGCCAGCAGCCCGGTGACAGAAGCCCATGGCTACACCTTC. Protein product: CASSPVTEAHGYTF.